These 21 T cell receptor beta chains came from one sample sequenced in a study of shared clonotypes between healthy human individuals. Sequenced by immunoSEQ multiplex PCR; TCRdb stores in-frame clones only, minus some. The top ten hold about 0.13% of the sample, which has about 2.4 million clones, over 85% seen once. Sequenced input: naive CD4+ T cells sorted from blood. Subset indicated: CD45RA+ positively selected. These receptors all stem from a man between 18 and 29 years old in good health.

The chain has TRBV27 and TRBJ1-5; 8 bases match TRBD1. The V and J ends lost 4 bases and 1 base, in that order; junction bases with no gene match: 3. Germline assignment: CDR1 MNHEY and CDR2 SMNVEV (reference sequence). This CDR3 region has 15 residues. The CDR3 DNA reads as TGTGCCAGCAGTTACCGGACAGGGAGCAATCAGCCCCAGCATTTT. Amino acid sequence: CASSYRTGSNQPQHF.

V and J are TRBV11-2 and TRBJ2-4; either TRBD1 or TRBD2 may supply D (6 bases each). The CDR3 contains 14 residues. CDR1 and CDR2 (germline): SGHAT, FQNNGV. V lost 1 base and J lost 7, with 11 bases in between. DNA of the CDR3: TGTGCCAGCAGCTTAGGGGGGGCTCGGAACATTCAGTACTTC. Amino acids: CASSLGGARNIQYF.

This clone occurred once. This rearrangement joins TRBV4-2 to TRBJ2-2; a weak D match, TRBD2 (5 bases). Germline CDR1 is LGHNA and CDR2 is YNFKEQ. This CDR3 has 15 amino acids. Trimming shortened V by 5 bases and J by 4 bases, and 14 bases separated the two germline ends. The CDR3 region is CASSKLVTTTGELFF. CDR3 coding DNA: TGTGCCAGCAGCAAACTAGTAACTACCACCGGGGAGCTGTTTTTT.

The J gene is TRBJ2-4, the V gene TRBV7-9, with 11 positions matching TRBD2. The CDR3 runs to 15 residues. Germline V gives CDR1 SEHNR, CDR2 FQNEAQ (reference sequence). After removal of 5 bases from V and 7 bases from J, the junction contained 7 bases not matched to a gene. The CDR3 nucleotides are TGTGCCAGCAGCCCGTCCGGGACTAGCGGCAACATTCAGTACTTC. Translating gives CASSPSGTSGNIQYF. Complete variable domain (other parts from reference TRBV7-9 and TRBJ2-4): DTGVSQNPRHKITKRGQNVTFRCDPISEHNRLYWYRQTLGQGPEFLTYFQNEAQLEKSRLLSDRFSAERPKGSFSTLEIQRTEQGDSAMYLCASSPSGTSGNIQYFGAGTRLSVL.

The genes are TRBV9 and TRBJ2-3; D remains unclear. The CDR3 extends over 16 amino acids. In germline, CDR1 is SGDLS, CDR2 YYNGEE. Trimming removed 4 bases from V and 2 bases from J, with 17 bases in between. In nucleotides, the CDR3 is TGTGCCAGCAGCCGAACTACAGCCCTAATCACAGATACGCAGTATTTT. Residues: CASSRTTALITDTQYF.

The chain uses TRBV5-1 and TRBJ2-3, with 7 bases matching TRBD2. V gave up 2 bases and J gave up 2 bases; unmatched junction bases: 2. Germline assignment: CDR1 SGHRS and CDR2 YFSETQ. There are 14 residues in the CDR3. CDR3 DNA sequence: TGCGCCAGCAGCTTCGCGGGGGTCACAGATACGCAGTATTTT. It yields the protein CASSFAGVTDTQYF. Full variable domain (rest looked up from reference TRBV5-1 and TRBJ2-3): KAGVTQTPRYLIKTRGQQVTLSCSPISGHRSVSWYQQTPGQGLQFLFEYFSETQRNKGNFPGRFSGRQFSNSRSEMNVSTLELGDSALYLCASSFAGVTDTQYFGPGTRLTVL.

This chain links TRBV7-9 with TRBJ2-5; D unclear. This CDR3 comprises 17 residues. Germline V CDR1 and CDR2: SEHNR, FQNEAQ (reference sequence). V was shortened by 2 bases and J by 3 bases, with 19 bases between the two germline ends. The CDR3 here is CASSLISWYDGKETQYF. The DNA for the CDR3 is TGTGCCAGCAGCTTAATCTCGTGGTATGACGGAAAAGAGACCCAGTACTTC.

The chain recombines TRBV29-1 with TRBJ2-3; 8 positions agree with TRBD2. After removal of 7 bases from V and 6 bases from J, the junction contained 6 bases not matched to a gene. CDR3 length: 12 residues. Germline assignment: CDR1 SQVTM and CDR2 ANQGSEA. CDR3 in DNA: TGCAGCGGGGTAGCGGGAAGGGATACGCAGTATTTT. Protein: CSGVAGRDTQYF.

Only one count was recorded for this clone. The genes are TRBV12-5 and TRBJ2-5, with 12 bases fitting TRBD1. The junction had 6 bases not matched to a gene; V was cut back by 5 bases and J by 5 bases. The CDR3 totals 15 residues. Germline-derived CDR1 and CDR2 are LGHNT and FRNRAP. CDR3 amino acids: CASGPGTGGAETQYF. The CDR3 DNA follows: TGTGCTAGTGGTCCAGGGACAGGGGGCGCTGAGACCCAGTACTTC.

This clone was counted a single time. This chain connects TRBV18 to TRBJ1-4; no reliable D call. This CDR3 has 15 amino acids. CDR1 and CDR2 from the germline V gene are KGHSH and LQKENI. Trimming removed 3 bases from V and 5 bases from J, with 13 bases in between. The CDR3 DNA follows: TGTGCCAGCTCACCGATGGGAGGAGTCAATGAAAAACTGTTTTTT. As protein: CASSPMGGVNEKLFF. Full variable domain (outside the CDR3, taken from reference TRBV18 and TRBJ1-4): NAGVMQNPRHLVRRRGQEARLRCSPMKGHSHVYWYRQLPEEGLKFMVYLQKENIIDESGMPKERFSAEFPKEGPSILRIQQVVRGDSAAYFCASSPMGGVNEKLFFGSGTQLSVL.

The chain employs TRBV10-3 and TRBJ2-7; D gene ambiguous. V gave up 1 base and J gave up 1 base, with 11 bases separating them. Germline V CDR1 and CDR2: ENHRY, SYGVKD. CDR3 size: 15 residues. CDR3 loop: CAISELGKSSYEQYF. The CDR3 DNA sequence: TGTGCCATCAGTGAGTTAGGGAAATCGTCCTACGAGCAGTACTTC.

Details on this clone: At one boundary the junction diverges from the germline segment, which might be a read error. The chain uses TRBV7-7 and TRBJ2-5; 7 bases fit TRBD2. Germline V gene lookup returns CDR1 SSHAT and CDR2 FNYEAQ (reference sequence). This CDR3 is 15 amino acids long. In nucleotides, the CDR3 is TGTGCTAGCAGCTCGTGGGCGGGAGAGGGAGAGACCCAGTACTTC. Translated: CASSSWAGEGETQYF.

This rearrangement joins TRBV7-2 to TRBJ1-2, with unresolved D. CDR3 size: 15 residues. Germline lookup yields CDR1 SGHTA and CDR2 FQGNSA. Trimming shortened V by 1 base and J by 2 bases, and 11 bases separated the two germline ends. CDR3 nucleotide sequence: TGTGCCAGCAGCTTAGACACGCCCGTAAACTATGGCTACACCTTC. This sequence encodes CASSLDTPVNYGYTF.

The chain carries TRBV9 and TRBJ2-1; 15 bases fit TRBD2. V shed 4 bases, J shed 7 bases, and the junction held 6 bases outside the gene matches. This CDR3 has 16 residues. Germline V lookup: CDR1 SGDLS, CDR2 YYNGEE. The CDR3 DNA sequence: TGTGCCAGCAGCTTTTGGACTAGCGGGGGGGAGAATGAGCAGTTCTTC. Amino acids: CASSFWTSGGENEQFF.

The rearrangement joins TRBV7-9 to TRBJ2-5; a weak D match, TRBD1 (5 bases). Trimming left V 9 bases short and J 2 bases short, with 19 bases between. CDR3 size: 15 residues. Germline V gene sequence: CDR1 SEHNR, CDR2 FQNEAQ (reference sequence). The CDR3: CASSRTDKLQETQYF. CDR3 sequence (DNA): TGTGCCAGTAGCCGGACGGACAAACTACAAGAGACCCAGTACTTC. Variable domain in full (rest from reference TRBV7-9 and TRBJ2-5): DTGVSQNPRHKITKRGQNVTFRCDPISEHNRLYWYRQTLGQGPEFLTYFQNEAQLEKSRLLSDRFSAERPKGSFSTLEIQRTEQGDSAMYLCASSRTDKLQETQYFGPGTRLLVL.

This sequence joins TRBV2 and TRBJ1-2, with 7 positions matching TRBD1. The CDR3 runs 14 residues. Germline-derived CDR1 and CDR2 are SNHLY and FYNNEI. With V trimmed by 4 bases and J by 0 bases, 2 bases remained unmatched. In DNA, the CDR3 is TGTGCCAGCAGTGCCACAGGGGCTAACTATGGCTACACCTTC. Encoded protein: CASSATGANYGYTF.

V and J are TRBV2 and TRBJ2-1; 12 bases are a match to TRBD2. The germline V gene encodes CDR1 SNHLY and CDR2 FYNNEI. V shed 6 bases, J shed 6 bases, and the junction held 6 bases outside the gene matches. CDR3 length equals 15 residues. CDR3 sequence (DNA): TGTGCCAGCAGCTCGACTAGCGGGGGTGGCAATGAGCAGTTCTTC. This encodes CASSSTSGGGNEQFF.

This clone was detected once. The same CDR3 also results from other DNA sequences found in this sample. V usage is TRBV18 and J usage is TRBJ1-2, with 8 bases aligning to TRBD1. CDR1 and CDR2 (germline): KGHSH, LQKENI. Trimming took 3 bases from V and 1 from J; bases not matched to a gene: 1. This CDR3 is built from 14 residues. The CDR3 loop reads CASSPDRVNYGYTF. DNA of the CDR3: TGTGCCAGCTCACCGGACAGGGTTAACTATGGCTACACCTTC.

The chain couples TRBV7-3 to TRBJ1-1; TRBD1 agrees at 7 bases. Germline V lookup: CDR1 SGHTA, CDR2 FQGTGA. Trimming removed 6 bases from V and 11 bases from J; junction bases left unmatched: 12. There are 13 residues in the CDR3. CDR3 bases: TGTGCCAGCAGGGGACAGCAGGGGGAGAAGGCTTTCTTT. It specifies CASRGQQGEKAFF.

The CDR3 spells CASSLIPGTGKEYEQFF. The CDR3 DNA reads TGTGCCAGTAGTCTCATCCCCGGGACAGGGAAGGAGTATGAGCAGTTCTTC. This rearrangement joins TRBV19 to TRBJ2-1; 9 bases align to TRBD1. CDR1 LNHDA and CDR2 SQIVND come from the germline V gene (reference sequence). This CDR3 spans 17 amino acids. After removal of 5 bases from V and 8 bases from J, the junction contained 16 bases not matched to a gene.

With respect to this clone: The sample contains more than one DNA sequence encoding this CDR3. The chain links TRBV10-3 to TRBJ2-3; D perhaps matches TRBD2 (5 bases). V was trimmed by 4 bases and J by 0 bases, leaving 5 bases between them. Germline V gives CDR1 ENHRY, CDR2 SYGVKD. This CDR3 is built from 13 residues. The CDR3: CAISGGSTDTQYF. In DNA, the CDR3 is TGTGCCATCAGTGGCGGGAGCACAGATACGCAGTATTTT.